These 31 T cell receptor beta chains were sequenced from one sample in a study of T cell responses to AZD1222 COVID-19 vaccine. The data were produced by immunoSEQ multiplex PCR, yet TCRdb's version contains in-frame clones alone and is incomplete. The table lists about 140,000 clones, roughly nine tenths of them singletons, with over 8.5% in the top ten. This material consisted of peripheral blood, taken 28 days after the second AZD1222 dose. These receptors all stem from an adult who received the AZD1222 COVID-19 vaccine.

The table lists this clone with a few counts. This sequence joins TRBV12-3 or TRBV12-4 and TRBJ2-7; D remains unclear. The CDR3 has 13 residues. Trimming cost V 6 bases and J 2 bases, with 11 bases left between them. This CDR3 reads CASSLGSTYEQYF. In nucleotides, the CDR3 is TGTGCCAGCAGCTTGGGCAGTACCTACGAGCAGTACTTC.

The rearrangement links TRBV2 to TRBJ1-4; TRBD1 agrees at 7 bases. This CDR3 has 14 residues. With V trimmed by 10 bases and J by 4 bases, 9 bases remained unmatched. The germline CDR1 and CDR2 sequences are SNHLY and FYNNEI. The CDR3 spells CATLFRDSNEKLFF. The CDR3 DNA follows: TGTGCCACCCTCTTTCGGGACAGTAATGAAAAACTGTTTTTT.

The chain employs TRBV2 and TRBJ1-1, with D maybe TRBD1 (6 bases). Deletions cut 5 bases from V and 4 bases from J, with 14 bases between. The CDR3 contains 14 residues. Looked up from germline, CDR1 is SNHLY and CDR2 is FYNNEI. Written as DNA, the CDR3 is TGTGCCAGCAGTTCCGAGAGGGGGAGCACTGAAGCTTTCTTT. Translated, it gives CASSSERGSTEAFF.

The genes are TRBV14 and TRBJ2-7, with D unresolved. Germline V gene data show CDR1 as SGHDN and CDR2 as FVKESK. The CDR3 spans 20 residues. Trimming cost V 0 bases and J 0 bases, with 24 bases left between them. The CDR3 DNA follows: TGTGCCAGCAGCCAAGATCATGAAGATACGAGGTGCAGGAGCTCCTACGAGCAGTACGTC. Residues: CASSQDHEDTRCRSSYEQYV.

This chain connects TRBV7-9 to TRBJ1-1, with D uncertain. V lost 4 bases, J lost 1 base, and 13 bases lay in between. Germline lookup yields CDR1 SEHNR and CDR2 FQNEAQ (reference sequence). This CDR3 is 15 amino acids long. CDR3 loop: CASSSTAGENTEAFF. CDR3 DNA: TGTGCCAGCAGCTCAACGGCAGGAGAGAACACTGAAGCTTTCTTT.

The V and J genes are TRBV6-4 and TRBJ1-1; D is unresolved. Per the germline V gene, CDR1 is MRHNA and CDR2 is SNTAGT. CDR3 length: 15 amino acids. Deletions cut 0 bases from V and 1 base from J, with 9 bases between. This CDR3 reads CASSDSVGPNTEAFF. CDR3 coding DNA: TGTGCCAGCAGTGACTCCGTAGGTCCGAACACTGAAGCTTTCTTT.

This sequence joins TRBV9 and TRBJ1-4, with 7 nucleotides matching TRBD1. Looked up from germline, CDR1 is SGDLS and CDR2 is YYNGEE. There are 14 residues in the CDR3. The trim removed 5 bases at V and 8 bases at J, leaving 9 bases unmatched. DNA of the CDR3: TGTGCCAGCAGTGCAGGGGGGTTCGGGGAAAAACTGTTTTTT. This gives the protein CASSAGGFGEKLFF. Variable domain in full (rest from reference TRBV9 and TRBJ1-4): DSGVTQTPKHLITATGQRVTLRCSPRSGDLSVYWYQQSLDQGLQFLIQYYNGEERAKGNILERFSAQQFPDLHSELNLSSLELGDSALYFCASSAGGFGEKLFFGSGTQLSVL.

The rearrangement links TRBV6-8 to TRBJ1-4; D gene uncertain. Trimming stripped 3 bases from V and 0 bases from J, with 11 bases between. The CDR3 loop spans 16 amino acids. From germline, CDR1 is MNHGY and CDR2 SAAAGT. The CDR3 nucleotides are TGTGCCAGCAGTTATTGGTGGGCAGCAACTAATGAAAAACTGTTTTTT. It is translated as CASSYWWAATNEKLFF.

The chain joins TRBV7-9 to TRBJ1-1, with D perhaps TRBD1 (6 bases). The CDR3 is 14 residues long. Germline-derived CDR1 and CDR2 are SEHNR and FQNEAQ (reference sequence). Trimming took 5 bases from V and 3 from J, leaving 13 bases between them. The CDR3 nucleotides are TGTGCCAGCAGCCCTCCGGGGGCCCACACTGAAGCTTTCTTT. Protein: CASSPPGAHTEAFF. The whole variable domain, filled in from reference TRBV7-9 and TRBJ1-1, reads DTGVSQNPRHKITKRGQNVTFRCDPISEHNRLYWYRQTLGQGPEFLTYFQNEAQLEKSRLLSDRFSAERPKGSFSTLEIQRTEQGDSAMYLCASSPPGAHTEAFFGQGTRLTVV.

The chain employs TRBV6-1 and TRBJ2-1; TRBD1 matches 9 bases. V trimming: 3 bases; J trimming: 4 bases; junction bases outside the gene matches: 7. CDR1 MNHNS and CDR2 SASEGT come from the germline V gene. The CDR3 sequence is 16 residues long. The CDR3 nucleotides read TGTGCCAGCAGTGATCTCGGGACAGGGCGATACAATGAGCAGTTCTTC. As protein: CASSDLGTGRYNEQFF.

This sequence joins TRBV7-2 and TRBJ1-5; D gene uncertain. The germline CDR1 and CDR2 sequences are SGHTA and FQGNSA. Between the trimmed V and J ends, which lost 5 bases and 0 bases, there was a span of 8 bases. This CDR3 contains 14 residues. The CDR3 DNA follows: TGTGCCAGCAGCGATGGCTATAGCAATCAGCCCCAGCATTTT. This codes for CASSDGYSNQPQHF. The variable domain in full, completed from reference TRBV7-2 and TRBJ1-5, reads GAGVSQSPSNKVTEKGKDVELRCDPISGHTALYWYRQSLGQGLEFLIYFQGNSAPDKSGLPSDRFSAERTGGSVSTLTIQRTQQEDSAVYLCASSDGYSNQPQHFGDGTRLSIL.

The rearrangement links TRBV6-6 to TRBJ2-5, with 7 bases lining up with TRBD2. Germline CDR1 reads MNHNY; CDR2 reads SVGAGI (reference sequence). V lost 7 bases to trimming and J lost 1 base; unmatched junction nucleotides: 6. The CDR3 spans 14 residues. CDR3 loop: CASTRREGQETQYF. CDR3 in DNA: TGTGCCAGCACGAGGAGGGAGGGCCAAGAGACCCAGTACTTC.

The V and J genes are TRBV6-2 or TRBV6-3 and TRBJ2-3; TRBD2 might be the D (5 bases). Germline loops: CDR1 MNHEY, CDR2 SVGEGT. The CDR3 has 12 residues. V lost 6 bases and J lost 6, with 10 bases in between. The CDR3 protein is CASSRLADTQYF. CDR3 sequence (DNA): TGTGCCAGCAGCCGATTAGCGGATACGCAGTATTTT.

This chain joins TRBV5-8 and TRBJ2-7; 7 bases agree with TRBD1. V lost 4 bases and J lost 6; bases outside the gene matches: 4. There are 12 residues in the CDR3. Germline CDR1 is SGHTS and CDR2 is YDEGEE. DNA of the CDR3: TGTGCCAGCAGCCTCGACAGGGTCGAGCAGTACTTC. It is translated as CASSLDRVEQYF.

A few counts support this clone. The chain combines TRBV12-3 or TRBV12-4 with TRBJ1-5; unclear D gene. This CDR3 contains 12 residues. V lost 8 bases to trimming and J lost 0 bases, with 5 bases between them. The CDR3 spells CASESSNQPQHF. CDR3 nucleotides: TGTGCCAGCGAGTCTAGCAATCAGCCCCAGCATTTT.

In this sample, this clone turned up once. This sequence joins TRBV19 and TRBJ1-1; D gene unclear. The CDR3 has 15 residues. Between the trimmed V and J ends, which lost 7 bases and 0 bases, there was a span of 15 bases. Germline V lookup: CDR1 LNHDA, CDR2 SQIVND (reference sequence). The CDR3 reads CASTRGGVMNTEAFF. The CDR3 coding sequence is TGTGCCAGTACCCGGGGAGGAGTCATGAACACTGAAGCTTTCTTT. The variable domain in full, completed from reference TRBV19 and TRBJ1-1, reads DGGITQSPKYLFRKEGQNVTLSCEQNLNHDAMYWYRQDPGQGLRLIYYSQIVNDFQKGDIAEGYSVSREKKESFPLTVTSAQKNPTAFYLCASTRGGVMNTEAFFGQGTRLTVV.

The V gene is TRBV10-2, the J gene TRBJ2-5; TRBD1 matches 7 bases. Germline CDR1 reads WSHSY; CDR2 reads SAAADI. Germline trimming cut 8 bases from V and 4 bases from J; bases unmatched to any gene: 10. The CDR3 is 14 residues long. This CDR3 is CASGEGARGETQYF. For the CDR3, the DNA is TGCGCCAGCGGAGAGGGGGCCAGAGGAGAGACCCAGTACTTC.

CDR3 in DNA: TGTGCCAGCAGCTTAGGGGGGAGGGGAGGAGAGACCCAGTACTTC. Protein: CASSLGGRGGETQYF. The rearrangement uses TRBV11-2 and TRBJ2-5, with TRBD2 identical over 7 bases. V lost 1 base and J lost 4; bases outside the gene matches: 6. Germline CDR1 and CDR2: SGHAT and FQNNGV. This CDR3 is 15 amino acids long.

This sequence joins TRBV30 and TRBJ1-2; 11 bases align to TRBD1. CDR1 is GTSNPN, CDR2 SVGIG, per germline (reference sequence). J gave up 10 bases and V 6 bases, and 4 bases lay outside the gene matches. CDR3 length: 11 amino acids. CDR3: CACWTGGAYTF. Here the CDR3 DNA reads TGTGCCTGCTGGACAGGGGGCGCCTACACCTTC.

The genes are TRBV7-9 and TRBJ1-1, with D maybe TRBD1 (6 bases). The CDR3 sequence is 14 residues long. Between the trimmed V and J ends, which lost 5 bases and 0 bases, there was a span of 10 bases. Per the germline V gene, CDR1 is SEHNR and CDR2 is FQNEAQ (reference sequence). In DNA form, the CDR3 reads TGTGCCAGCAGCAAACAGGGAATGAACACTGAAGCTTTCTTT. It yields the protein CASSKQGMNTEAFF.

J is TRBJ2-6 and V is TRBV7-9; unclear D gene. Germline loops: CDR1 SEHNR, CDR2 FQNEAQ (reference sequence). V was clipped by 3 bases and J by 0 bases, with 3 bases between them. This CDR3 has 14 amino acids. The CDR3 sequence is CASSFPSGANVLTF. CDR3 bases: TGTGCCAGCAGCTTCCCCTCTGGGGCCAACGTCCTGACTTTC.

The chain joins TRBV5-6 to TRBJ2-7, with D perhaps matching TRBD2 (7 bases). Trimming removed 4 bases at V and 0 bases at J, with 14 bases between. The CDR3 consists of 15 residues. The V gene's germline CDR1 is SGHDT and CDR2 YYEEEE. The CDR3: CASSRGGTNSYEQYF. The CDR3 coding sequence is TGTGCCAGCAGCCGCGGGGGCACAAACTCCTACGAGCAGTACTTC.

This chain joins TRBV5-1 and TRBJ2-7; 9 bases are a match to TRBD1. The V and J ends lost 0 bases and 3 bases, in that order; junction bases with no gene match: 7. Germline V gene sequence: CDR1 SGHRS, CDR2 YFSETQ. The CDR3 length is 16 residues. As DNA, the CDR3 is TGCGCCAGCAGCTTGGGGGTGACAGGGGGTTTCTACGAGCAGTACGTC. This encodes CASSLGVTGGFYEQYV.

This clone was detected a few times. The rearrangement joins TRBV10-3 to TRBJ1-2; weak D call: TRBD1 (5 bases). Trimming pared 5 bases from V and 4 bases from J, leaving 11 bases between. Per the germline V gene, CDR1 is ENHRY and CDR2 is SYGVKD. The CDR3 loop spans 13 amino acids. CDR3 sequence (DNA): TGTGCCATCAGTCGGGGCCTGGGCTATGGCTACACCTTC. Translated: CAISRGLGYGYTF.

This clone was observed once. This sequence joins TRBV30 and TRBJ2-1; 12 bases fit TRBD1. CDR3 length: 14 residues. Germline CDR1 is GTSNPN and CDR2 is SVGIG (reference sequence). V lost 4 bases, J lost 9 bases, and 7 bases stayed unmatched. This chain's CDR3 is CAWKTGTGGPEQFF. For the CDR3, the DNA is TGTGCCTGGAAAACCGGGACAGGGGGCCCTGAGCAGTTCTTC.

The chain links TRBV18 to TRBJ1-2; D gene ambiguous. V was shortened by 3 bases and J by 2 bases, with 13 bases between the two germline ends. Germline V lookup: CDR1 KGHSH, CDR2 LQKENI. This CDR3 has 15 amino acids. The CDR3, as DNA: TGTGCCAGCTCACCGGGTGGGCAGCCCAACTATGGCTACACCTTC. It is translated as CASSPGGQPNYGYTF.

The V and J genes are TRBV3-1 (or the pseudogene TRBV3-2) and TRBJ1-3; maybe TRBD1 (5 bases). V was cut by 1 base and J by 3 bases, with 13 bases left in between. The CDR3 runs 16 residues. Germline values: CDR1 LGHDT, CDR2 YNNKEL (reference sequence). CDR3 nucleotide sequence: TGTGCCAGCAGCCAAGGGGCAGGGCTTTTTGGAAACACCATATATTTT. This encodes CASSQGAGLFGNTIYF.

This sequence joins TRBV5-1 and TRBJ2-7; D is possibly TRBD1 (5 bases). The CDR3 spans 13 residues. Trimming stripped 1 base from V and 3 bases from J, with 8 bases between. The germline gives CDR1 SGHRS, CDR2 YFSETQ. CDR3 residues: CASSLNTGYEQYV. Written as DNA, the CDR3 is TGCGCCAGCAGCTTGAATACAGGCTACGAGCAGTACGTC.

The rearrangement joins TRBV18 to TRBJ1-1, with D possibly TRBD1 on 6 matching bases. From germline, CDR1 is KGHSH and CDR2 LQKENI. This CDR3 spans 15 amino acids. The ends were cut back, 7 bases at V and 0 bases at J, with 15 bases in the middle. CDR3 nucleotides: TGTGCCAGCTACCCCCCCACAGGGATGAACACTGAAGCTTTCTTT. Amino acid sequence: CASYPPTGMNTEAFF.

The chain couples TRBV5-6 to TRBJ2-1, with D perhaps TRBD1 or TRBD2 (6 bases each). The germline CDR1 and CDR2 sequences are SGHDT and YYEEEE. Deletions cut 0 bases from V and 11 bases from J, with 15 bases between. The CDR3 is 14 amino acids. The CDR3 nucleotides are TGTGCCAGCAGCTTGGCTGAGTGGGGGGCCCAGCAGTTCTTC. It yields the protein CASSLAEWGAQQFF.

As regards this clone: Other nucleotide sequences from this sample produce the same CDR3. This chain connects TRBV13 to TRBJ1-4; 7 nucleotides align to TRBD1. V lost 5 bases and J lost 4; bases outside the gene matches: 1. This CDR3 has 13 amino acids. CDR1 and CDR2 (germline): PRHDT, FYEKMQ (reference sequence). CDR3 in DNA: TGTGCCAGCAGCAACAGGGGTAATGAAAAACTGTTTTTT. It is translated as CASSNRGNEKLFF. Using reference TRBV13 and TRBJ1-4 for the parts outside the CDR3, the full variable domain is AAGVIQSPRHLIKEKRETATLKCYPIPRHDTVYWYQQGPGQDPQFLISFYEKMQSDKGSIPDRFSAQQFSDYHSELNMSSLELGDSALYFCASSNRGNEKLFFGSGTQLSVL.